A single sample gave rise to the 18 T cell receptor beta chains below, sequenced in a study of blood T cell repertoires in COVID-19. Only in-frame clones appear in the TCRdb table, and some are missing; sequencing was by immunoSEQ multiplex PCR. The sample has roughly 130,000 clones, around 89% seen once. The sequencing input was peripheral blood. The receptor set was obtained from a human donor with COVID-19, enrolled during active disease. The donor label of this sample is uncertain.

The V call is TRBV24-1, the J call TRBJ2-3; 9 bases are a match to TRBD1. Germline-derived CDR1 and CDR2 are KGHDR and SFDVKD. This CDR3 region has 20 residues. The V and J ends lost 0 bases and 1 base, in that order; junction bases with no gene match: 13. CDR3 nucleotide sequence: TGTGCCACCAGTGATTTGGTCCCCCAGGCGGGACAGGGAGGCACAGATACGCAGTATTTT. Protein product: CATSDLVPQAGQGGTDTQYF.

The rearrangement joins TRBV7-9 to TRBJ1-1, with D uncertain. In germline, CDR1 is SEHNR, CDR2 FQNEAQ (reference sequence). The CDR3 is made up of 13 amino acids. V was shortened by 2 bases and J by 3 bases, with 7 bases between the two germline ends. CDR3 amino acids: CASSLIEDTEAFF. The CDR3 DNA is TGTGCCAGCAGCTTAATTGAGGACACTGAAGCTTTCTTT.

This sequence joins TRBV13 and TRBJ2-6, with a possible D match to TRBD1 (5 bases). The CDR3 has 16 residues. Germline CDR1 is PRHDT and CDR2 is FYEKMQ (reference sequence). The germline V and J ends were trimmed by 3 bases and 0 bases, with 9 bases remaining between them. The CDR3 DNA sequence: TGTGCCAGCAGCTTGGGGCAGCACTCTGGGGCCAACGTCCTGACTTTC. Encoded protein: CASSLGQHSGANVLTF.

The genes are TRBV24-1 and TRBJ1-2; 7 bases fit TRBD1. Germline-derived CDR1 and CDR2 are KGHDR and SFDVKD. V was pared by 3 bases and J by 2 bases, with 5 bases of the junction left unmatched. This CDR3 is built from 15 residues. CDR3 coding DNA: TGTGCCACCAGTGATGGTAAGACAGGGAACTATGGCTACACCTTC. Its protein is CATSDGKTGNYGYTF.

The chain couples TRBV4-2 to TRBJ2-7; TRBD1 agrees at 9 bases. J was trimmed by 3 bases and V by 0 bases; bases with no gene match: 3. The CDR3 spans 15 residues. The germline gives CDR1 LGHNA, CDR2 YNFKEQ. The CDR3 nucleotides read TGTGCCAGCAGCCAAGAGTGGACAGGGGTCTACGAGCAGTACTTC. Its translation: CASSQEWTGVYEQYF.

The chain joins TRBV4-2 to TRBJ2-1; 7 nucleotides align to TRBD2. Looked up from germline, CDR1 is LGHNA and CDR2 is YNFKEQ. V dropped 4 bases and J dropped 2; count of bases not matched to a gene: 8. There are 16 residues in the CDR3. The DNA of the CDR3 is TGTGCCAGCAGCCCCATAGGACTAGAACCCTACAATGAGCAGTTCTTC. Protein: CASSPIGLEPYNEQFF.

This rearrangement joins TRBV6-1 to TRBJ2-7, with D tentatively TRBD1 (5 bases). This CDR3 region has 12 residues. Deletions cut 3 bases from V and 7 bases from J, with 10 bases between. CDR1 and CDR2 from the germline V gene are MNHNS and SASEGT. CDR3 residues: CASSEIRVEQYF. CDR3 sequence (DNA): TGTGCCAGCAGTGAGATCAGGGTAGAGCAGTACTTC.

This sequence joins TRBV9 and TRBJ2-2; 11 bases are a match to TRBD1. V lost 3 bases and J lost 7; bases outside the gene matches: 11. Germline CDR1 SGDLS, CDR2 YYNGEE. This CDR3 is 17 amino acids long. The CDR3: CASSGLRDRGSSGELFF. The DNA for the CDR3 is TGTGCCAGCAGCGGCCTCCGGGACAGGGGGTCGAGCGGGGAGCTGTTTTTT.

This clone was counted a single time. The gene calls are TRBV7-3 and TRBJ2-2; TRBD1 matches at 7 bases. Germline V lookup: CDR1 SGHTA, CDR2 FQGTGA. The trim removed 4 bases at V and 0 bases at J, leaving 5 bases unmatched. The CDR3 is made up of 16 amino acids. The CDR3 DNA reads TGTGCCAGCAGCTCCCGACAGGGTCCGAACACCGGGGAGCTGTTTTTT. Protein product: CASSSRQGPNTGELFF.

The chain has TRBV19 and TRBJ1-2; TRBD1 aligns across 7 bases. Germline CDR1 reads LNHDA; CDR2 reads SQIVND (reference sequence). The trim removed 5 bases at V and 8 bases at J, leaving 8 bases unmatched. The CDR3 covers 13 residues. The CDR3 loop reads CASSVGQDGGYTF. The CDR3 region has the DNA TGTGCCAGTAGTGTCGGACAGGACGGCGGCTACACCTTC.

The CDR3: CASSSGGGEHYGYTF. The DNA for the CDR3 is TGTGCCAGCAGCTCCGGGGGAGGCGAACACTATGGCTACACCTTC. The chain links TRBV11-2 to TRBJ1-2, with a weak D call TRBD1 (5 bases). Germline lookup yields CDR1 SGHAT and CDR2 FQNNGV. This CDR3 is built from 15 residues. The V gene lost 4 bases and the J gene lost 3 bases, with 15 bases spanning the gap. Together with reference TRBV11-2 and TRBJ1-2, the CDR3 gives the full variable domain: EAGVAQSPRYKIIEKRQSVAFWCNPISGHATLYWYQQILGQGPKLLIQFQNNGVVDDSQLPKDRFSAERLKGVDSTLKIQPAKLEDSAVYLCASSSGGGEHYGYTFGSGTRLTVV.

This chain joins TRBV6-2 or TRBV6-3 and TRBJ2-7; D is possibly TRBD1 (5 bases). The CDR3 is 20 residues long. Germline V gene lookup returns CDR1 MNHEY and CDR2 SVGEGT. Trimming removed 5 bases from V and 1 base from J, with 30 bases in between. CDR3 sequence reads: CASSGPPSTVPIQLSYEQYF. The CDR3 DNA reads as TGTGCCAGCAGTGGCCCCCCTTCGACAGTCCCCATACAACTATCCTACGAGCAGTACTTC.

In nucleotides, the CDR3 is TGTGCCAGTACCGAGGTTGGCTATGGCTACACCTTC. Its translation: CASTEVGYGYTF. The chain employs TRBV19 and TRBJ1-2; D is ambiguous. The CDR3 runs to 12 residues. V was shortened by 7 bases and J by 4 bases, with 10 bases between the two germline ends. CDR1 is LNHDA and CDR2 is SQIVND in the germline V gene (reference sequence).

V is TRBV14 and J is TRBJ1-2; D is unclear. CDR1 and CDR2 from the germline V gene are SGHDN and FVKESK. Trimming took off 2 bases at V and 4 bases at J, with 14 bases between the two ends. The CDR3 extends over 15 amino acids. The CDR3 reads CASSQREASSYGYTF. Here the CDR3 DNA reads TGTGCCAGCAGCCAAAGGGAGGCGTCCTCCTATGGCTACACCTTC. Complete variable domain (other parts from reference TRBV14 and TRBJ1-2): EAGVTQFPSHSVIEKGQTVTLRCDPISGHDNLYWYRRVMGKEIKFLLHFVKESKQDESGMPNNRFLAERTGGTYSTLKVQPAELEDSGVYFCASSQREASSYGYTFGSGTRLTVV.

This chain connects TRBV18 to TRBJ2-7; perhaps TRBD2 as D (5 bases). With 4 bases removed from V and 6 bases from J, the gap between germline ends came to 16 bases. This CDR3 has 14 residues. Germline loops: CDR1 KGHSH, CDR2 LQKENI. The DNA of the CDR3 is TGTGCCAGCTCACTCAGACTGGATGAGGGCGAGCAGTACTTC. It yields the protein CASSLRLDEGEQYF. Together with reference TRBV18 and TRBJ2-7, the CDR3 gives the full variable domain: NAGVMQNPRHLVRRRGQEARLRCSPMKGHSHVYWYRQLPEEGLKFMVYLQKENIIDESGMPKERFSAEFPKEGPSILRIQQVVRGDSAAYFCASSLRLDEGEQYFGPGTRLTVT.

V usage is TRBV6-5 and J usage is TRBJ2-1, with D uncertain. Germline CDR1 and CDR2: MNHEY and SVGAGI. Deletions cut 2 bases from V and 3 bases from J, with 11 bases between. This CDR3 spans 15 amino acids. The CDR3 region is CASSYGLALYNEQFF. CDR3 sequence (DNA): TGTGCCAGCAGTTACGGTTTAGCCCTCTACAATGAGCAGTTCTTC.

CDR3: CASSSTPSGGGYTF. CDR3 DNA: TGTGCCAGCAGTTCCACCCCCTCCGGGGGTGGCTACACCTTC. The genes are TRBV28 and TRBJ1-2, with TRBD1 as a possible D gene (5 bases). Trimming pared 4 bases from V and 7 bases from J, leaving 16 bases between. This CDR3 is built from 14 residues. Germline V gene lookup returns CDR1 MDHEN and CDR2 SYDVKM.

This chain connects TRBV19 to TRBJ1-5; tentative D call: TRBD1 (6 bases). The CDR3 sequence is 16 residues long. The V gene's germline CDR1 is LNHDA and CDR2 SQIVND (reference sequence). V shed 7 bases and J shed 0 bases, with 16 bases lying between them. The CDR3 coding sequence is TGTGCCAGTACGACAGGAGAGGAGTATAGCAATCAGCCCCAGCATTTT. Its translation is CASTTGEEYSNQPQHF.